These T cell receptor beta chains were read from a single sample in a study of T cells in tumors after PD-1 blockade. Sequencing used immunoSEQ multiplex PCR; TCRdb keeps in-frame clones, though not all of them. The repertoire holds more than 40,000 clones, approximately 80% seen once, with roughly 9.4% in the top ten. The sample was PBMCs, taken before anti-PD-1 therapy. All receptors come from a human donor with advanced basal cell or squamous cell carcinoma (not recorded which). CDR3s include the opening cysteine and the closing phenylalanine or tryptophan. A D gene is named only where the DNA matches it firmly. Clone size is shown for a subset of rows, as once, few, many or a class of expanded clone.

abundance	v_gene	j_gene	d_gene	CDR3aa	CDR3nt
NA	TRBV4-2	TRBJ2-3	TRBD2	CASSQTSGGADTQYF	TGTGCCAGCAGCCAAACTAGCGGGGGTGCAGATACGCAGTATTTT
NA	TRBV15	TRBJ2-1	TRBD2	CATSRDRLAGGGYNEQFF	TGTGCCACCAGCAGAGATCGACTAGCGGGAGGGGGATACAATGAGCAGTTCTTC
NA	TRBV27	TRBJ2-3	NA	CASSFFLSTDTQYF	TGTGCCAGCAGTTTTTTTCTTAGCACAGATACGCAGTATTTT
NA	TRBV12-3/TRBV12-4	TRBJ2-7	NA	CASSLSEHGQYF	TGTGCCAGCAGTTTATCGGAGCACGGGCAGTACTTC
NA	TRBV6-5	TRBJ1-1	NA	CASSYGSRFGTEAFF	TGTGCCAGCAGTTACGGGTCCAGGTTTGGCACTGAAGCTTTCTTT
NA	TRBV7-8	TRBJ2-7	NA	CASSSIGGSEQYF	TGTGCCAGCAGCTCCATTGGGGGGTCTGAGCAGTACTTC
NA	TRBV19	TRBJ1-5	NA	CASTLEGLNQPQHF	TGTGCCAGTACTCTTGAGGGACTTAATCAGCCCCAGCATTTT
NA	TRBV3-1/TRBV3-2	TRBJ2-1	TRBD2	CASSPAGLAGARPNEQFF	TGTGCCAGCAGCCCCGCGGGACTAGCGGGAGCGCGGCCGAATGAGCAGTTCTTC
NA	TRBV13	TRBJ1-2	NA	CASSLGLDSIGYTF	TGTGCCAGCAGCTTAGGTCTGGACAGTATTGGCTACACCTTC
NA	TRBV7-9	TRBJ1-3	NA	CASSLESHSGNTIYF	TGTGCCAGCAGCTTAGAGTCCCACTCTGGAAACACCATATATTTT
once	TRBV10-3	TRBJ1-1	NA	CAISQWSENTEAFF	TGTGCCATCAGCCAGTGGTCAGAGAACACTGAAGCTTTCTTT
NA	TRBV23-1	TRBJ1-2	NA	CASSPRGAEVHCTF	TGCGCCAGCAGTCCACGGGGTGCCGAGGTACACTGCACCTTC
once	TRBV3-1/TRBV3-2	TRBJ2-2	TRBD2	CASSHLGLAGREELFF	TGTGCCAGCAGCCACCTAGGACTAGCGGGGAGAGAGGAGCTGTTTTTT
NA	TRBV6-2/TRBV6-3	TRBJ2-1	NA	CASSLIRSNEQFF	TGTGCCAGCAGTTTAATTCGGAGTAATGAGCAGTTCTTC
NA	TRBV10-1	TRBJ2-7	NA	CASNSSTPCEQYF	TGCGCCAGCAATTCCTCTACCCCCTGCGAGCAGTACTTC
NA	TRBV7-3	TRBJ2-1	TRBD1	CASSFQGALVNEQFF	TGTGCCAGCAGCTTTCAGGGGGCGCTTGTCAATGAGCAGTTCTTC
few	TRBV29-1	TRBJ2-2	TRBD1	CSVLTGGNTGELFF	TGCAGCGTCTTGACAGGGGGAAACACCGGGGAGCTGTTTTTT
once	TRBV4-1	TRBJ1-5	TRBD1	CASSQGRGGGALGQPQHF	TGCGCCAGCAGCCAAGGAAGAGGAGGGGGCGCGTTGGGTCAGCCCCAGCATTTT
NA	TRBV3-1/TRBV3-2	TRBJ1-1	NA	CASSQVGNTEAFF	TGTGCCAGCAGCCAAGTTGGGAACACTGAAGCTTTCTTT
NA	TRBV15	TRBJ1-3	NA	CATSRSNGNTIYF	TGTGCCACCAGCCGCAGTAATGGAAACACCATATATTTT
medium-sized	TRBV10-3	TRBJ2-1	TRBD2	CAITPTSGRNNEQFF	TGTGCCATCACCCCGACTAGCGGGAGAAACAATGAGCAGTTCTTC
NA	TRBV4-1	TRBJ2-7	NA	CASSQVTGVVREQYF	TGCGCCAGCAGCCAAGTAACCGGTGTGGTGCGAGAGCAGTACTTC
NA	TRBV7-9	TRBJ2-1	NA	CASSLGVVRAEQFF	TGTGCCAGCAGCTTAGGAGTAGTGCGGGCTGAGCAGTTCTTC
NA	TRBV18	TRBJ1-5	NA	CASSLNGNQPQHF	TGTGCCAGCTCACTCAATGGCAATCAGCCCCAGCATTTT
NA	TRBV27	TRBJ2-3	TRBD2	CASSLNSPLAGADTQYF	TGTGCCAGCAGTTTAAATTCGCCACTAGCGGGGGCGGATACGCAGTATTTT
NA	TRBV12-3/TRBV12-4	TRBJ2-7	NA	CASSLIPYEQYF	TGTGCCAGCAGTTTAATCCCCTACGAGCAGTACTTC
NA	TRBV3-1/TRBV3-2	TRBJ2-1	NA	CASSQAYNEQFF	TGTGCCAGCAGCCAAGCCTATAATGAGCAGTTCTTC
NA	TRBV6-6	TRBJ2-1	NA	CATFWEWEQFF	TGTGCCACCTTCTGGGAGTGGGAGCAGTTCTTC
once	TRBV3-1/TRBV3-2	TRBJ2-5	NA	CASSRFETQYF	TGTGCCAGCAGCCGGTTTGAGACCCAGTACTTC
few	TRBV4-1	TRBJ2-3	TRBD2	CASSQGAGGITDTQYF	TGCGCCAGCAGCCAAGGTGCGGGGGGCATCACAGATACGCAGTATTTT
NA	TRBV10-3	TRBJ2-1	TRBD2	CAISASRGGDLGDEQFF	TGTGCCATCAGTGCTTCTCGCGGGGGGGATTTAGGGGATGAGCAGTTCTTC
NA	TRBV5-5	TRBJ2-2	NA	CASSFSLGTGELFF	TGTGCCAGCAGCTTTTCACTGGGCACCGGGGAGCTGTTTTTT
NA	TRBV28	TRBJ1-4	NA	CACGGGHNEKLFF	TGTGCTTGCGGCGGGGGGCATAATGAAAAACTGTTTTTT
few	TRBV3-1/TRBV3-2	TRBJ1-2	NA	CASSQAYGYTF	TGTGCCAGCAGCCAAGCCTATGGCTACACCTTC
few	TRBV3-1/TRBV3-2	TRBJ2-7	NA	CASSQDGDIAEQYF	TGTGCCAGCAGCCAAGACGGGGACATCGCAGAGCAGTACTTC
NA	TRBV6-5	TRBJ1-1	TRBD1	CASSTYRGGDTEAFF	TGTGCCAGCAGTACCTACAGGGGAGGAGACACTGAAGCTTTCTTT
NA	TRBV5-4	TRBJ1-2	TRBD1	CASSPPDRVGYGYTF	TGTGCCAGCAGCCCGCCGGACAGGGTCGGCTATGGCTACACCTTC
NA	TRBV3-1/TRBV3-2	TRBJ2-3	TRBD2	CASSYSGVGTDTQYF	TGTGCCAGCAGCTATAGCGGGGTGGGCACAGATACGCAGTATTTT
NA	TRBV3-1/TRBV3-2	TRBJ2-7	NA	CASSQEARDRYEQYF	TGTGCCAGCAGCCAAGAGGCCCGGGATCGCTACGAGCAGTACTTC
NA	TRBV7-9	TRBJ1-5	NA	CASSVGGPHQPQHF	TGTGCCAGCAGCGTTGGAGGGCCTCATCAGCCCCAGCATTTT